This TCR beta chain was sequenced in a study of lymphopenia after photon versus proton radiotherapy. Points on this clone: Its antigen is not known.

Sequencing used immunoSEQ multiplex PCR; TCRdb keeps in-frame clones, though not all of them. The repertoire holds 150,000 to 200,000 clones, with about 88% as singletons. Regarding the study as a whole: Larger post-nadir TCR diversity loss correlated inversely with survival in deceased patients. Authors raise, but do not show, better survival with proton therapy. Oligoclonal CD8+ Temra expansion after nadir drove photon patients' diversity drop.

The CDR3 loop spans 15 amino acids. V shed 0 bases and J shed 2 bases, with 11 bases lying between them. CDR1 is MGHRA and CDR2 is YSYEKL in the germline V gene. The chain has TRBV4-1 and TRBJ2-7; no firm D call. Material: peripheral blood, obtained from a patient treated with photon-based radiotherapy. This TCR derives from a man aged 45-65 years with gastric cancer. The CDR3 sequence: CASSQDRTETYEQYF. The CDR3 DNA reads TGCGCCAGCAGCCAAGATCGCACAGAAACCTACGAGCAGTACTTC.